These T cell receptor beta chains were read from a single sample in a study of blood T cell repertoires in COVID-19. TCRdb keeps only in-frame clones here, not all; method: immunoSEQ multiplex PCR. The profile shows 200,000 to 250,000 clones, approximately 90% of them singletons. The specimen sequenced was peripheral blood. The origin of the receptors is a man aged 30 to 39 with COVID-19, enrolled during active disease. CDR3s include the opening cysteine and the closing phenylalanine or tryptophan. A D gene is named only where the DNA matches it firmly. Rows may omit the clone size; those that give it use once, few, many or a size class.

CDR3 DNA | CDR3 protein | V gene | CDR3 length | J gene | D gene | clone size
TGTGCCAGCAGTTTAGTAGGGGCCACCGGGGAGCTGTTTTTT | CASSLVGATGELFF | TRBV28 | 14 | TRBJ2-2 | - | once
TGCGCCAGCAGCTTGGAGGCGGCCTTGGATGAGCAGTTCTTC | CASSLEAALDEQFF | TRBV5-1 | 14 | TRBJ2-1 | - | -
TGTGCCAGCAGCTTGGGGACACAGGGGAGCTATCAGCCCCAGCATTTT | CASSLGTQGSYQPQHF | TRBV5-5 | 16 | TRBJ1-5 | TRBD1 | -
TGCAGCGTTGAACCCCGGGACAGGCAAGAGACCCAGTACTTC | CSVEPRDRQETQYF | TRBV29-1 | 14 | TRBJ2-5 | TRBD1 | -
TGTGCCAGCAGCATAAGTCCGGACAGGGCCGGCACCGGGGAGCTGTTTTTT | CASSISPDRAGTGELFF | TRBV7-6 | 17 | TRBJ2-2 | TRBD1 | -
TGTGCCAGCAGCCAAGTCGCCGGGACAGGGTATGGCTACACCTTC | CASSQVAGTGYGYTF | TRBV14 | 15 | TRBJ1-2 | TRBD1 | -
TGCGCCAGCAGCTTAGAAACACAGGTGTACAATGAGCAGTTCTTC | CASSLETQVYNEQFF | TRBV5-1 | 15 | TRBJ2-1 | - | -
TGTGCCAGCAGTTACACGGCAGGGGGCCTTCAGCCCCAGCATTTT | CASSYTAGGLQPQHF | TRBV6-6 | 15 | TRBJ1-5 | TRBD1 | -
TGTGCCAGCAGCCAAGGACAGGGGTGGTCCTACGAGCAGTACTTC | CASSQGQGWSYEQYF | TRBV5-4 | 15 | TRBJ2-7 | TRBD1 | few
TGTGCCAGCAGGACCGACAGGGATCGCAATGAGCAGTTCTTC | CASRTDRDRNEQFF | TRBV6-5 | 14 | TRBJ2-1 | TRBD1 | -
TGTGCCAGTAGTATTTTCAGAGACAGCTCTGGAAACACCATATATTTT | CASSIFRDSSGNTIYF | TRBV19 | 16 | TRBJ1-3 | - | -
TGCGCCAGCAGCTTGGCGACATCTACGAACTATGGCTACACCTTC | CASSLATSTNYGYTF | TRBV5-1 | 15 | TRBJ1-2 | - | -
TGTGCCAGCAGCTTGGTTTCCGGACAGGCTAACTATGGCTACACCTTC | CASSLVSGQANYGYTF | TRBV5-5 | 16 | TRBJ1-2 | TRBD1 | -
TGTGCCAGCAGCCCGAGCCGGACTAGCTCCTACGAGCAGTACTTC | CASSPSRTSSYEQYF | TRBV5-4 | 15 | TRBJ2-7 | TRBD2 | -